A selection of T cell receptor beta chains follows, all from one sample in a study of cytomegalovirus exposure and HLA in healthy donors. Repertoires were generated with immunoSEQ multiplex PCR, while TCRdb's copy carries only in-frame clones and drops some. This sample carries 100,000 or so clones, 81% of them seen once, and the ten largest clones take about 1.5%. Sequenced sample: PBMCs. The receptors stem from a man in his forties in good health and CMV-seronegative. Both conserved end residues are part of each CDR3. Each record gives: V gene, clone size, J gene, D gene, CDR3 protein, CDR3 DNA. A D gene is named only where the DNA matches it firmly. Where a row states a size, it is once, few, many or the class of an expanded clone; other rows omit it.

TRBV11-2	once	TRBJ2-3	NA	CASSLIPGATDTQYF	TGTGCCAGCAGCTTAATCCCTGGGGCGACAGATACGCAGTATTTT
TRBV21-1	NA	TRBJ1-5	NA	CASSKVHRQGIIGPQHF	TGTGCCAGCAGCAAAGTACATAGACAGGGCATAATAGGGCCCCAGCATTTT
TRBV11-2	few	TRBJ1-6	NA	CASSQTAGLGSYNSPLHF	TGTGCCAGCAGCCAAACCGCGGGCTTGGGTTCCTATAATTCACCCCTCCACTTT
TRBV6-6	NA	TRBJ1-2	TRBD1	CASSGTGDYGYTF	TGTGCCAGCTCTGGGACAGGGGACTATGGCTACACCTTC
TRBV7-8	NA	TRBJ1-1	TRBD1	CASSSGYRDRDNTEAFF	TGTGCCAGCAGCTCCGGGTACCGGGACAGAGACAACACTGAAGCTTTCTTT
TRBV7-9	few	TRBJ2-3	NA	CASSTQGRDTQYF	TGTGCCAGCAGCACACAGGGACGAGATACGCAGTATTTT
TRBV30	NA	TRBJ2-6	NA	CAWSVVAPGANVLTF	TGTGCCTGGAGTGTAGTGGCTCCTGGGGCCAACGTCCTGACTTTC
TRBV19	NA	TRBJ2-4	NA	CASSRGRNIQYF	TGTGCCAGTAGTCGTGGCAGAAACATTCAGTACTTC
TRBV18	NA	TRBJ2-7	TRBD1	CASGTGSDEQYF	TGTGCCAGCGGGACAGGGTCCGACGAGCAGTACTTC
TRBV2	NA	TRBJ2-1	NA	CASSEALSWTDYNEQFF	TGTGCCAGCAGTGAAGCGCTTTCTTGGACAGATTACAATGAGCAGTTCTTC
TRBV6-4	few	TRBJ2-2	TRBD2	CASSDLAGGTGELFF	TGTGCCAGCAGTGACCTAGCGGGGGGCACCGGGGAGCTGTTTTTT
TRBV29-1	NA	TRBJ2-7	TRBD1	CSVEGTGGTYEQYF	TGCAGCGTTGAGGGTACAGGGGGGACCTACGAGCAGTACTTC
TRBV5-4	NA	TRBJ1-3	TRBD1	CASSFDRGIGNTIYF	TGTGCCAGCAGCTTTGACAGGGGAATAGGAAACACCATATATTTT
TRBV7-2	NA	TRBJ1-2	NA	CASSPRGVNYGYTF	TGTGCCAGCAGCCCCCGGGGGGTTAACTATGGCTACACCTTC
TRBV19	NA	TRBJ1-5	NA	CASRGRGTSNQPQHF	TGTGCCAGTAGAGGGCGGGGGACAAGCAATCAGCCCCAGCATTTT
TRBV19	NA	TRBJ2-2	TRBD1	CASSIRGLTGELFF	TGTGCCAGTAGTATCAGGGGGCTCACCGGGGAGCTGTTTTTT
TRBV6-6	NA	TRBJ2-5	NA	CASSYERETQYF	TGTGCCAGCAGTTACGAGAGGGAGACCCAGTACTTC
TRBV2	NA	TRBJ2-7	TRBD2	CASSRGGSPEQYF	TGTGCCAGCTCAAGGGGAGGGTCACCCGAGCAGTACTTC
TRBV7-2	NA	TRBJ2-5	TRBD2	CASSPLSGGARETQYF	TGTGCCAGCAGCCCCCTTTCGGGGGGGGCCCGAGAGACCCAGTACTTC
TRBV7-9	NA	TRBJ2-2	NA	CASSFAAGDTGELFF	TGTGCCAGCAGCTTTGCGGCAGGGGACACCGGGGAGCTGTTTTTT
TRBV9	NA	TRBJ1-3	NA	CASSVGQFSGNTIYF	TGTGCCAGCAGCGTCGGACAGTTCTCTGGAAACACCATATATTTT
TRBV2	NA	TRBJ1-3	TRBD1	CASSSGGPLSGNTIYF	TGTGCCAGCAGCTCAGGGGGTCCTCTCTCTGGAAACACCATATATTTT
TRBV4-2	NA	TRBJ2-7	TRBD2	CASSQDRGGGKYEQYF	TGTGCCAGCAGCCAAGATCGGGGCGGGGGGAAATACGAGCAGTACTTC
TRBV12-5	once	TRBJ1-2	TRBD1	CASGDTARGIWYGYTF	TGTGCTAGTGGTGATACCGCCAGGGGGATTTGGTATGGCTACACCTTC
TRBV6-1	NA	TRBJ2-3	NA	CASTRGLSTDTQYF	TGTGCCAGCACCCGAGGGCTTAGCACAGATACGCAGTATTTT
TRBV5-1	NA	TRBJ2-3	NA	CASSTTVLADTQYF	TGCGCCAGCAGCACGACAGTTTTGGCAGATACGCAGTATTTT
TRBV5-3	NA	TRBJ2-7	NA	CARSLDRTCYEQYF	TGTGCCAGAAGCCTCGACAGGACATGCTACGAGCAGTACTTC